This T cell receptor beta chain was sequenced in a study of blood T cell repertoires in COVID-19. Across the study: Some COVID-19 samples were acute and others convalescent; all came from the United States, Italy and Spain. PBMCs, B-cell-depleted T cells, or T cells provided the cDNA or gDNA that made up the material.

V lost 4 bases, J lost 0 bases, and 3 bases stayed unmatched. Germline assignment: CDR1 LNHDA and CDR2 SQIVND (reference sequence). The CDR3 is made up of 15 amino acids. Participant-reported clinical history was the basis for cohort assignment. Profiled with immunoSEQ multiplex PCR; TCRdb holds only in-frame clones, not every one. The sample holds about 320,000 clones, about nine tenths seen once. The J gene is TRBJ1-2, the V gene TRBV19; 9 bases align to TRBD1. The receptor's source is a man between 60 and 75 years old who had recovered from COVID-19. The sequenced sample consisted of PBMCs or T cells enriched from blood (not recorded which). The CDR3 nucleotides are TGTGCCAGTAGTACCCGACAGGGGGCTAACTATGGCTACACCTTC. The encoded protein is CASSTRQGANYGYTF.